The 9 T cell receptor beta chains below come from one sample, sequenced in a study of blood T cell repertoires in COVID-19. Method: immunoSEQ multiplex PCR; TCRdb's copy keeps in-frame clones and lacks some. The sample holds some 200,000 clones, around 83% seen once. The sample was peripheral blood. All receptors derive from a man aged 50-59 years with active or convalescent COVID-19.

CDR3 nucleotide sequence: TGTGCCAGCAGCTCAGGGAACCCAGTGAAACTGTTTTTT. It yields the protein CASSSGNPVKLFF. The chain joins TRBV7-2 to TRBJ1-4; D perhaps matches TRBD1 (5 bases). Germline V gene lookup returns CDR1 SGHTA and CDR2 FQGNSA. The CDR3 has 13 amino acids. V was cut by 4 bases and J by 11 bases, with 14 bases left in between.

This chain connects TRBV5-1 to TRBJ2-7; tentatively, D is TRBD2 (6 bases). V lost 6 bases, J lost 3 bases, and 13 bases lay in between. Looked up from germline, CDR1 is SGHRS and CDR2 is YFSETQ. The length of the CDR3 is 13 residues. The CDR3 DNA follows: TGCGCCAGCACCAACCCGGGGGACTACGAGCAGTACTTC. It specifies CASTNPGDYEQYF.

V and J are TRBV5-4 and TRBJ2-7, with D maybe TRBD1 (6 bases). Germline lookup yields CDR1 SGHNT and CDR2 YYREEE (reference sequence). V lost 1 base to trimming and J lost 3 bases, with 11 bases between them. The CDR3 spans 14 residues. The CDR3, as DNA: TGTGCCAGCAGCTTGAAAGGGGGTAACTACGAGCAGTACTTC. Translation gives CASSLKGGNYEQYF.

The chain employs TRBV6-2 or TRBV6-3 and TRBJ1-5; the match to TRBD1 covers 7 bases. This CDR3 has 15 amino acids. Trimming cost V 2 bases and J 4 bases; bases outside gene matches: 5. In germline, CDR1 is MNHEY, CDR2 SVGEGT. CDR3 in amino acids: CASSYRTGLNQPQHF. CDR3 in DNA: TGTGCCAGCAGTTACCGGACAGGCCTTAATCAGCCCCAGCATTTT.

The gene calls are TRBV15 and TRBJ1-4; 7 bases match TRBD1. The germline V gene has CDR1 LNHNV and CDR2 YYDKDF (reference sequence). The CDR3 has 18 residues. Germline trimming cut 0 bases from V and 8 bases from J; bases unmatched to any gene: 15. The DNA for the CDR3 is TGTGCCACCAGCAGAGATGCCGGCTCGGCAGGGGGAAGCGAAAAACTGTTTTTT. The encoded protein is CATSRDAGSAGGSEKLFF.

The gene calls are TRBV2 and TRBJ2-1; 8 bases align to TRBD1. Germline CDR1 reads SNHLY; CDR2 reads FYNNEI. With V trimmed by 4 bases and J by 6 bases, 5 bases remained unmatched. This CDR3 is 14 amino acids long. CDR3 sequence (DNA): TGTGCCAGCAGTGTTTCAGGGGGCAGCAATGAGCAGTTCTTC. Translating it yields CASSVSGGSNEQFF.

V usage is TRBV5-1 and J usage is TRBJ1-2, with D perhaps matching TRBD1 (5 bases). The length of the CDR3 is 15 residues. The germline V gene encodes CDR1 SGHRS and CDR2 YFSETQ. The V end was cut by 1 base, the J end by 4 bases, with 14 bases between. CDR3 loop: CASSLSQSGGYGYTF. The CDR3 region has the DNA TGCGCCAGCAGCTTGAGTCAATCGGGGGGCTATGGCTACACCTTC.

CDR3 region: CASSVEGVFTDTQYF. For the CDR3, the DNA is TGTGCCAGCAGCGTCGAGGGCGTTTTCACAGATACGCAGTATTTT. V and J are TRBV7-2 and TRBJ2-3, with a tentative D call TRBD2 (5 bases). The ends were cut back, 5 bases at V and 2 bases at J, with 14 bases in the middle. The CDR3 extends over 15 amino acids. Germline-derived CDR1 and CDR2 are SGHTA and FQGNSA. The full variable domain, completed using reference TRBV7-2 and TRBJ2-3, is GAGVSQSPSNKVTEKGKDVELRCDPISGHTALYWYRQSLGQGLEFLIYFQGNSAPDKSGLPSDRFSAERTGGSVSTLTIQRTQQEDSAVYLCASSVEGVFTDTQYFGPGTRLTVL.

The chain recombines TRBV7-8 with TRBJ2-1; 7 bases are a match to TRBD1. The junction had 7 bases not matched to a gene; V was cut back by 1 base and J by 7 bases. The CDR3 is 15 amino acids. Germline V gene sequence: CDR1 SGHVS, CDR2 FQNEAQ. CDR3: CASSLVGGLGNEQFF. The CDR3 DNA reads as TGTGCCAGCAGCTTAGTAGGGGGCCTAGGGAATGAGCAGTTCTTC.